This entry features one T cell receptor beta chain sequence. The antigen remains undetermined. Profiling relied on immunoSEQ multiplex PCR, and the TCRdb table lists in-frame clones only, not all of them. This table holds approximately 80,000 clones, roughly 89% found once. The record originates from a study of OX40 agonist ivuxolimab in advanced cancers. Findings and limits, study-wide: At doses 0.1 to 3.0 mg/kg, CD4+ and CD8+ clones expanded. Among the nonresponders, some also had low normalized T-cell clonal expansion.

Patients had blood sampled at baseline and again on cycle 4 day 1 and cycle 7 day 1. The clonotype originates from an adult with an advanced solid tumor such as melanoma, head and neck, liver or kidney cancer. The input for sequencing was CD4+ or CD8+ T cells sorted from blood, taken in a trial of the OX40 agonist ivuxolimab.

The CDR3 spells CAWSVPTGQGEKLFF. CDR3 DNA sequence: TGTGCCTGGAGTGTACCCACAGGGCAAGGTGAAAAACTGTTTTTT. The chain employs TRBV30 and TRBJ1-4, with D perhaps matching TRBD1 (6 bases). This CDR3 region has 15 residues. Germline values: CDR1 GTSNPN, CDR2 SVGIG (reference sequence). Trimming left V 0 bases short and J 7 bases short, with 15 bases between.